This T cell receptor (beta chain) was found in a study of molecular identifiers for immune sequencing clone quantification (dated by TCRdb to the late 2010s). Describing the broader study: For a replicate experiment, RNA from around 20,000 or 99,000 naive CD8 T cells was divided into five aliquots, and four of the five aliquots were sequenced. This methods study benchmarked molecular-identifier clustering-based TCR repertoire sequencing (MIDCIRS) and TCR RNA copy counting, using CD8 T cells to do so.

Naive CD8 T cell libraries were made from around 20,000 to 1,000,000 sorted cells using 10%, 30% or 50% of purified RNA. On a BD FACSAria II, naive CD8 T cells were FACS-sorted as CD8+CD4-CCR7+CD45RA+ and collected into RLT Plus buffer. Approximately nine TCR copies' worth of Jurkat RNA were spiked into roughly 19,000-1,000,000 naive CD8 T cell samples to test detection sensitivity. Enrichment of CD8 T cells was performed with RosetteSep CD8+ T Cell Enrichment Cocktail and Ficoll-Paque, after which ACK red cell lysis was carried out. This clonotype was recorded many times. The antigen it binds to is not known. Base-call qualities are not available, and no considerably larger clone is one nucleotide away. Beyond this particular receptor, the publication reports: Highly expanded clone sizes could be underestimated because identical TCR molecules may share a barcode. Naive libraries contained spiked-in Jurkat TCR RNA (approximately nine copies' worth), which is not part of the donor repertoire. Modeling gave 3 to 3.5 recovered TCR RNA copies per cell versus 7.5 to 10 by digital PCR, implying 25% to 30% capture efficiency. When barcode sub-clustering was not used, chimeric consensus sequences inflated TCR diversity, with chimeras reaching as high as 47%. Spiked-in Jurkat TCR RNA equivalent to a single cell was reported to be detectable even among approximately 900,000 naive CD8 T cells. In CMV-specific effector cells, clones with more than 20 RNA copies accounted for over 97% of molecules, whereas in naive cells such clones accounted for under 1%.

The CDR3 spans 15 residues, from the cysteine through the phenylalanine. The sequence is cut down to CDR3 DNA, 45 bases in frame from base 1. V is reduced by 3 bases and J by 0 bases, leaving a spacing of 12 bases between them. The CDR1 and CDR2 encoded by the germline V gene are MDHEN and SYDVKM. To prepare the library, PCR was applied. Sequenced on an Illumina HiSeq 4000. Bulk TCR libraries were prepared as previously described, using TCR primers listed in Table S5. Purification of total RNA was performed with the Qiagen AllPrep DNA/RNA kit. Before analysis, reads from multiple sequencing runs of one library were combined. Turning to the authors' computational methods: Reads were retained only if the reads had an exact TCR constant sequence, and the retained reads were trimmed to 150 nt and grouped according to their 12-nt molecular barcodes. Within each barcode group, reads were sub-clustered at a 15% Levenshtein threshold, and quality-weighted consensus sequences were built per RNA molecule. Non-functional sequences were filtered out, along with any lower-count sequence sitting one edit away from another sequence. Based on fitting two negative binomial distributions, any barcode sub-cluster with under 20% of the maximum read count was discarded. TCRdb cleaned the public reads at Q25 with fastp, built clones with MiXCR and kept in-frame beta chains. Every CDR3 protein is listed once, alongside the most common genes and DNA of its rows. TCRdb, rather than the study authors, made the V and J calls. The sample has around 480,000 distinct CDR3 sequences on record, around a fifth of them singletons. The ten largest clones represent 0.84% of the sample.

Here the chain combines TRBV28 and TRBJ2-7, and perhaps TRBD1 as D gene, on 6 matching bases. This TCR was recovered from a human donor in good health. Some libraries in this study had Jurkat cell RNA spiked in. Sequencing was performed on naive CD8+ T cells from blood, with Jurkat cell RNA spiked in. The sample's cell subset or site, from its label and the paper: FACS-sorted CD8+CD4-CCR7+CD45RA+ naive T cells. The nucleotides are TGTGCCAGCAGTTTGACAGGCGCCCGCTCCTACGAGCAGTACTTC. Translated, it gives CASSLTGARSYEQYF.